The present TCR beta chain was sequenced within a study of shared clonotypes between healthy human individuals. For the study at large: A donor's plate count was three for CD4 naive and three for CD4 memory; CD8 naive had two and CD8 memory one.

Overall study results and limits: The donor pool, a small one, limited the genetic and exposure-history diversity represented. Memory subsets generally showed lower estimated richness than naive subsets.

The authors divided CD4+ cells into CD45RA+ naive and CD45RA-negative memory subsets. This CDR3 is 13 amino acids long. V was cut by 0 bases and J by 8 bases, with 9 bases left in between. Germline CDR1 SGDLS, CDR2 YYNGEE. This clone was seen once. What it binds is not known. Some clones are missing from TCRdb's copy, which holds only in-frame ones; the method was immunoSEQ multiplex PCR. The top ten clones hold around 0.38% of a sample with fewer than 3 million clones, around 92% of them seen once. The receptor comes from a man aged 18 to 29 in good health. Some clones in this sample may be carry-over from other donors' samples. This chain connects TRBV9 to TRBJ2-1, with D unclear. Sample: naive CD4+ T cells from PBMCs. The subset denotes: CD45RA+ positively selected. CDR3 nucleotides: TGTGCCAGCAGCGTAGATTTGGGCGATGAGCAGTTCTTC. This gives the protein CASSVDLGDEQFF.